The sequence of this T cell receptor beta chain was determined in a study of blood T cell repertoires in COVID-19. At the level of the study: There were acute and convalescent COVID-19 samples, and they came from the United States, Italy and Spain.

Original processing methods: Researchers report that nucleated cell counts were estimated from reference gene primer amplification. Generated by immunoSEQ multiplex PCR, the TCRdb table keeps only in-frame clones and is missing some. That table supplies the V and J calls and clone size; D and trimming were determined from the DNA. The profile covers some 200,000 clones, with 70% to 90% appearing a single time and around a fifth taken by the ten largest. This CDR3 is 13 amino acids long. The germline V gene has CDR1 SGHAT and CDR2 FQDESV (reference sequence). V lost 5 bases to trimming and J lost 3 bases, with 10 bases between them.

The receptor's source is a man aged 55 to 70 with active or convalescent COVID-19. The sequenced sample consisted of peripheral blood. The rearrangement joins TRBV11-1 to TRBJ1-1; perhaps TRBD1 as D (5 bases). CDR3 residues: CASSLVQDTEAFF. CDR3 DNA: TGTGCCAGCAGCCTCGTACAGGACACTGAAGCTTTCTTT.